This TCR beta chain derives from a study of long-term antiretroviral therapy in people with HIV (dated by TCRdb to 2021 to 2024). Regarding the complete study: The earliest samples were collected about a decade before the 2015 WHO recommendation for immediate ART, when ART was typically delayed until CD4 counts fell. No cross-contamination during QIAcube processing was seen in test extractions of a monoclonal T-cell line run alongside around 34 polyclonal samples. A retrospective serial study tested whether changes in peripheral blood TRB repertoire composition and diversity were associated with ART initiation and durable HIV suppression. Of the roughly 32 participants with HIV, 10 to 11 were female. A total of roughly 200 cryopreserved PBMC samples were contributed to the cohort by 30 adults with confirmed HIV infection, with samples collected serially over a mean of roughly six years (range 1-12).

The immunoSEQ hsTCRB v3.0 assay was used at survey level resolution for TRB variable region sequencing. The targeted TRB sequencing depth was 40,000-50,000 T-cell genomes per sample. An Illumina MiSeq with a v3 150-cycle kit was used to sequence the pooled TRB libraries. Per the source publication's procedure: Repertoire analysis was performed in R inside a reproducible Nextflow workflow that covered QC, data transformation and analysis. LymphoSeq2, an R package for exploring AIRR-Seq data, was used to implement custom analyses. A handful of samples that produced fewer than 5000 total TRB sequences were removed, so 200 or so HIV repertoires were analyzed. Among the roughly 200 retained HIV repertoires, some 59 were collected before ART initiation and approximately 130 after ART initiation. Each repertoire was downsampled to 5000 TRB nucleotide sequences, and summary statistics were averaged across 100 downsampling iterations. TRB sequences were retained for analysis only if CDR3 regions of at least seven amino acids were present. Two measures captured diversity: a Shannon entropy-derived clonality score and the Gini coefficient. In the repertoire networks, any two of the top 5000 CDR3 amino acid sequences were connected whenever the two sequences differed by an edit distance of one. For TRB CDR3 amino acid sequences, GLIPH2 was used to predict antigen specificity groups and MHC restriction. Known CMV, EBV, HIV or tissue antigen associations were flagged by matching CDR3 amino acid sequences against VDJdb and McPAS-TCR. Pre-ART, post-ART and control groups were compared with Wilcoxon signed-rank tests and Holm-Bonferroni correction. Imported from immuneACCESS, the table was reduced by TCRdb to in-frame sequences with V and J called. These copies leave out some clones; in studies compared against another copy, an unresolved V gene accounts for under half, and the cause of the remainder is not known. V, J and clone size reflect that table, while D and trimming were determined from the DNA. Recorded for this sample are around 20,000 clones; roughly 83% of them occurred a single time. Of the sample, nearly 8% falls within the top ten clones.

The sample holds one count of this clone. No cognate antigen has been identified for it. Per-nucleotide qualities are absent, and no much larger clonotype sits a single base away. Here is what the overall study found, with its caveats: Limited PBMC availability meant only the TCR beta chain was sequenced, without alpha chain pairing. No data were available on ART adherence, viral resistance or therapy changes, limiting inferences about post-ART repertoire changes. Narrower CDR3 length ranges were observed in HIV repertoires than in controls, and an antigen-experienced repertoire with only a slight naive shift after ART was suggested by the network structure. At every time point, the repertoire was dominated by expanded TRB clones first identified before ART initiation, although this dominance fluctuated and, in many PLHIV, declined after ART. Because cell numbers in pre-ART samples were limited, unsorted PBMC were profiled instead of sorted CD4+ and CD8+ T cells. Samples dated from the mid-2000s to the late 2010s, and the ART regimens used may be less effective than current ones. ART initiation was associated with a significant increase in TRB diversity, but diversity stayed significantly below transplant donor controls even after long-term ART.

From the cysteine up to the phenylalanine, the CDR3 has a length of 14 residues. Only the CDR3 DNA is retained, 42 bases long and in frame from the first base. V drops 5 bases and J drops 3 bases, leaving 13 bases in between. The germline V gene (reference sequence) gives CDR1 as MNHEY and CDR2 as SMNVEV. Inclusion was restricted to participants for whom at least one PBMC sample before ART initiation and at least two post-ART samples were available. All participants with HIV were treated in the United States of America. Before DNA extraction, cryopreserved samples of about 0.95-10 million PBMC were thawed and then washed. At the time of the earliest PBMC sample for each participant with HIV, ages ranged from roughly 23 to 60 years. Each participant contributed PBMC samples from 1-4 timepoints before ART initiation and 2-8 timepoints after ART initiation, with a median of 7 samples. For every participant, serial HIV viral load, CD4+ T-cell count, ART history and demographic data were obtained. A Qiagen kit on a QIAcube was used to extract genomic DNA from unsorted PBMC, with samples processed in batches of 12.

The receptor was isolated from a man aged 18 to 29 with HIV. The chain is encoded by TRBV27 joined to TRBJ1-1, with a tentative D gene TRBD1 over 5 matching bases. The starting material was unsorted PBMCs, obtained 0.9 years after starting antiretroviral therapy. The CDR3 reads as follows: CASSGDWGDTEAFF. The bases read TGTGCCAGCAGTGGGGACTGGGGGGACACTGAAGCTTTCTTT.